The subject of this entry is one TCR beta chain. This sample is drawn from a study of cytomegalovirus exposure and HLA in healthy donors. This CDR3 contains 13 residues. V was trimmed by 5 bases and J by 6 bases, leaving 10 bases between them. CDR1 is MNHEY, CDR2 SVGAGI, per germline. The repertoire was sequenced with immunoSEQ multiplex PCR; TCRdb's copy has only in-frame clones and lacks some. The sample lists fewer than 350,000 clones, 85% to 90% seen once, with over 0.85% in the top ten. V and J are TRBV6-5 and TRBJ2-2, with D possibly being TRBD1 (6 bases). The sequence derives from a young woman in good health and CMV-seronegative. Sequencing was carried out using PBMCs. The CDR3 DNA reads as TGTGCCAGCAGTCGAGCAGGGGCCGGGGAGCTGTTTTTT. It is translated as CASSRAGAGELFF.